There are many counts of the clone carrying this TCR beta chain. Its target is unknown. This specimen comes from a study of glioma-infiltrating T cells. Background on the study: Target coverage was about 4.5- to 10-fold for about a million blood T cells.

Using RNA template, CDR3s of TCR alpha and beta were amplified with iRepertoire arm-PCR. For one-step reverse transcription and amplification, roughly 95-450 ng of tissue mRNA or PBMC total RNA was used. MiXCR was run by TCRdb on the multiplex PCR reads, yielding one entry per CDR3 protein. Of about 400,000 distinct CDR3 sequences in the sample, 41% were seen once. Notes on the study in general: Patients with low tissue-blood divergence carried a signature set of shared blood CDR3 motifs. CDR3 overlap between tissue and blood was very small.

Germline CDR1 is MNHEY and CDR2 is SMNVEV (reference sequence). This CDR3 has 17 amino acids. V lost 4 bases and J 2 bases, leaving 18 bases between the germline ends. This chain uses TRBV27 with TRBJ2-1, with D possibly being TRBD2 (6 bases). The sequence was collected from a human donor with low-grade glioma or glioblastoma, undergoing nonglioma brain surgery, or in good health (not recorded which). Material for sequencing was glioma tissue, nonneoplastic brain tissue, or PBMCs (not recorded which). Written as DNA, the CDR3 is TGTGCCAGCAGTTCCCGCCCGACTAGAGGCCCCTACAATGAGCAGTTCTTC. Translated: CASSSRPTRGPYNEQFF.